Here is one TCR beta chain with its context. Its antigen is not identified. One junction end disagrees with the germline gene, perhaps due to a read error. Each CDR3 protein is one row after TCRdb ran MiXCR on the reads. The sample shows fewer than 1,000,000 distinct CDR3 sequences, 25% to 40% of them seen only once. This specimen belongs to a study of T cell repertoires in cytomegalovirus infection. Study-wide context: Matching HLA type, along with CMV infection, was indicated by public TCR beta signatures.

General study results and limits: It was HLA-C-restricted CMV-specific TCR beta clonotypes that dominated the response ex vivo.

Germline V CDR1 and CDR2: SGHKS, YYEKEE (reference sequence). This CDR3 spans 14 amino acids. The TCR sequence derives from a human donor in good health (CMV status not recorded). Some clones in this sample may be carry-over from other donors' samples. Source: cultured CD8+ T cells from PBMCs, taken from culture after CMV antigen stimulation. This chain uses TRBV5-5 with TRBJ2-5; the D gene is possibly TRBD1 (6 bases). The CDR3 loop reads CASSLMGASETRYF. In DNA, the CDR3 is TGTGCCAGCAGCTTGATGGGGGCATCGGAGACCCGGTACTTC.